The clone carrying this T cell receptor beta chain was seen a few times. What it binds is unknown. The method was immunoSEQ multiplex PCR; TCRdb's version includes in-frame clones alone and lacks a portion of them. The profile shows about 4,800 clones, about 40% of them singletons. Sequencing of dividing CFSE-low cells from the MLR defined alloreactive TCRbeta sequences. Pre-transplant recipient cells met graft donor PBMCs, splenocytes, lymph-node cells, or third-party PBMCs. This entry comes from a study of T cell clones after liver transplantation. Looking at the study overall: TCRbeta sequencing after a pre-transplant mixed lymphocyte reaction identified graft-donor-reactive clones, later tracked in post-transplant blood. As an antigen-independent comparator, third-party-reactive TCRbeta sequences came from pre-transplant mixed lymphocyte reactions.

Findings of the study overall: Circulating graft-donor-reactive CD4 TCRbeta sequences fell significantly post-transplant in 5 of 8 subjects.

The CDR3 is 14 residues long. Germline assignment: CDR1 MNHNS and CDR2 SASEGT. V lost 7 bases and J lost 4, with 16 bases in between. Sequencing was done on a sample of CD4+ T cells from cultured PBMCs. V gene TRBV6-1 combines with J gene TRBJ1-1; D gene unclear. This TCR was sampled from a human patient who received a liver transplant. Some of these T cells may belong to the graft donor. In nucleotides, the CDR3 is TGTGCCAGCACCCCGAACAAAGGAGGCACTGAAGCTTTCTTT. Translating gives CASTPNKGGTEAFF.